This T cell receptor beta chain was retrieved from a study of cytomegalovirus exposure and HLA in healthy donors. Background on the study: A previous analysis identified 100 million to 120 million unique TCR beta sequences derived from around 180 million T cells.

This clone was observed a handful of times. PCR used 60 Vbeta primers and 13 Jbeta primers. The data were produced by immunoSEQ multiplex PCR, yet TCRdb's version contains in-frame clones alone and is incomplete. The data contain about 120,000 clones, roughly a tenth of them singletons. Germline loops: CDR1 MGHRA, CDR2 YSYEKL. The length of the CDR3 is 15 residues. The ends lost 0 bases at V and 7 bases at J; junction bases unmatched: 3. The sequenced sample was PBMCs. The chain is built from TRBV4-1 and TRBJ2-1, with 10 bases lining up with TRBD1. The TCR comes from a woman under 30 in good health and CMV-seropositive. CDR3 in DNA: TGCGCCAGCAGCCAAGAACCGGACAGGGGGAATGAGCAGTTCTTC. Protein product: CASSQEPDRGNEQFF.